The clone carrying this T cell receptor beta chain was detected many times. Its antigen is undetermined. The data are from a study of human T cells and chemical hapten exposure. At the level of the study: For sensitization, 2% DPC was applied to a roughly 2 cm by roughly 2 cm patch of upper inner arm skin. Diphenylcyclopropenone was administered weekly to the scalp of patients throughout the roughly 24-week study. Points from the study as a whole: There was no change with DPC sensitization in TCRs above 1 in 1000 frequency.

TCRdb analysed the RACE reads with MiXCR anew, one entry per CDR3 protein. The table records 96,000 or so distinct CDR3 sequences, about 9.6% of them present only once. Time point of the sample: patch test 2, 6 weeks after DPC sensitization. Specified treatment: therapeutic diphenylcyclopropenone sensitization with weekly scalp DPC. The source was whole blood, collected in connection with sensitization to the hapten diphenylcyclopropenone (DPC). This sequence was found in a woman aged 40 to 50 with alopecia areata. Some clones in this sample may be carry-over from other donors' samples.

CDR3 amino acids: CASSPTGDYGYTF. The CDR3 nucleotides read TGTGCCAGCAGCCCGACAGGGGACTATGGCTACACCTTC. V usage is TRBV7-6 and J usage is TRBJ1-2, with TRBD1 identical over 8 bases. The germline V gene has CDR1 SGHVS and CDR2 FNYEAQ. The CDR3 runs 13 residues. The V and J ends lost 5 bases and 3 bases, in that order; junction bases with no gene match: 2. Drawing the rest from reference TRBV7-6 and TRBJ1-2, the complete variable domain is GAGVSQSPRYKVTKRGQDVALRCDPISGHVSLYWYRQALGQGPEFLTYFNYEAQQDKSGLPNDRFSAERPEGSISTLTIQRTEQRDSAMYRCASSPTGDYGYTFGSGTRLTVV.